The T cell receptor beta chain described here comes from a study of early T cells in non-severe SARS-CoV-2 infection. Study summary: The study sequenced bulk RNA from unsorted whole blood, with chains unpaired.

In this sample, this clonotype turned up a few times. TCRdb re-called the 5' RACE reads through MiXCR, storing one row per CDR3 protein. The table records about 76,000 distinct CDR3 sequences, about 11% of them present only once. V lost 0 bases to trimming and J lost 0 bases, with 6 bases between them. Germline V lookup: CDR1 MNHEY, CDR2 SVGEGT. The length of the CDR3 is 15 residues. Specimen: whole blood. The origin of this receptor is an adult who was a healthcare worker with PCR-confirmed SARS-CoV-2 infection or an uninfected control (not recorded which). This chain joins TRBV6-2 or TRBV6-3 and TRBJ1-5; D not resolved. CDR3 coding DNA: TGTGCCAGCAGTTACTCGGGGTATAGCAATCAGCCCCAGCATTTT. Translated: CASSYSGYSNQPQHF.